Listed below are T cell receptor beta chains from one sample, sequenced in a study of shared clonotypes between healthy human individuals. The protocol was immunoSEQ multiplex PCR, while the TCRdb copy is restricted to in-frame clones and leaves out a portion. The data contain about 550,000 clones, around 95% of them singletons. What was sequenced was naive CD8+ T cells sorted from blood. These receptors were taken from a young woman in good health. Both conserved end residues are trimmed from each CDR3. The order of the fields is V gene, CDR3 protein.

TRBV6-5,ASSFHGGPNYGYT
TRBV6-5,ASSYQGESYEQY
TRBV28,ASSEPYRVSGNEQF
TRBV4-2,ASSQDPGGRGNEQF
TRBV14,ASSQDGSGRVETQY
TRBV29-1,SVEDLRTQGAGVTEAF
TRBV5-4,ASSQDSLAADNEQF
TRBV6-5,ASSNTDTAGEQY
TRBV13,ASSWGMGNTIY
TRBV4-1,ASSQDRATKETQY
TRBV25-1,ASSALRGPYEQY
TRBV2,ASSVQGDEQY
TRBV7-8,ASSLGGLASLLSYEQY
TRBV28,ASIADRGNQPQH
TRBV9,ASSGRTDTNYGYT